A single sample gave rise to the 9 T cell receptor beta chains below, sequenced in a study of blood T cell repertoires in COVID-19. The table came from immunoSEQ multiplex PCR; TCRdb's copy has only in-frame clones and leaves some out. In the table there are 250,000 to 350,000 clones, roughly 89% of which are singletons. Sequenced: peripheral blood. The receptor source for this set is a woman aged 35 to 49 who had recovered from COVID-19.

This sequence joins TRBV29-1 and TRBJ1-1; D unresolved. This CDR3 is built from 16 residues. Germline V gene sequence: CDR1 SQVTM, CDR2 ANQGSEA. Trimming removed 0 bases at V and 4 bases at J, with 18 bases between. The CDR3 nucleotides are TGCAGCGTTGAAGAACTGGAAAGAGGGCGCGGCACTGAAGCTTTCTTT. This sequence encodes CSVEELERGRGTEAFF.

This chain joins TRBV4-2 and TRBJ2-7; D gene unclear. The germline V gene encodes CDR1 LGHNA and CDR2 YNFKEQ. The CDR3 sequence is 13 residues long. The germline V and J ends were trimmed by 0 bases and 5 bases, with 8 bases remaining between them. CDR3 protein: CASSQERNDEQYF. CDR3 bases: TGTGCCAGCAGCCAAGAGCGAAACGACGAGCAGTACTTC.

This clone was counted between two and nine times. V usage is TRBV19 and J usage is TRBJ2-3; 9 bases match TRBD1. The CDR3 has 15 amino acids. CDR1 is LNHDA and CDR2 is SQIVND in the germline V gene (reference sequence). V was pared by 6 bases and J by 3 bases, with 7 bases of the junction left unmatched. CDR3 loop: CASSLTGGATDTQYF. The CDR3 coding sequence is TGTGCCAGTAGCTTAACAGGGGGCGCAACAGATACGCAGTATTTT.

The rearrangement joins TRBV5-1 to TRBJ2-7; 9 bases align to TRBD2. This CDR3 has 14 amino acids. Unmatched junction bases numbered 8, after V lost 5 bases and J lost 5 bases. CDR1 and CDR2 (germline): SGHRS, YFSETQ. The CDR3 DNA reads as TGCGCCAGCAGTTACCTAGCGGGAAACAACGAGCAGTACTTC. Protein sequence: CASSYLAGNNEQYF.

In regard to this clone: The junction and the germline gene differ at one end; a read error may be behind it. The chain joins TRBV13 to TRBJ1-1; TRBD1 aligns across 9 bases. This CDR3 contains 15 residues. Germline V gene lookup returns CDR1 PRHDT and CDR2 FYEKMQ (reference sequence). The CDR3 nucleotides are TGTGCCAGCAGCTTTATAGGACAGGGGTACACTAAAGCTTTCTTT. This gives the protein CASSFIGQGYTKAFF.

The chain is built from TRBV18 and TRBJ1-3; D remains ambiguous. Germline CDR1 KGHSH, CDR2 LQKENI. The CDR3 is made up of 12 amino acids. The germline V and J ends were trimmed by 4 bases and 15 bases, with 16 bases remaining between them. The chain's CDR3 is CASSRQETDEYF. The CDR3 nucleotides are TGTGCCAGCTCACGCCAGGAAACAGATGAATATTTT.

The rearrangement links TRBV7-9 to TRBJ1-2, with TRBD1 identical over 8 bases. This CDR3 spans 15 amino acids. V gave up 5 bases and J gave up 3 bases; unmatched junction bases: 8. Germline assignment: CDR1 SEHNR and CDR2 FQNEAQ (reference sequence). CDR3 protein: CASSPDREDDYGYTF. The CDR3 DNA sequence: TGTGCCAGCAGCCCGGACAGGGAAGACGACTATGGCTACACCTTC.

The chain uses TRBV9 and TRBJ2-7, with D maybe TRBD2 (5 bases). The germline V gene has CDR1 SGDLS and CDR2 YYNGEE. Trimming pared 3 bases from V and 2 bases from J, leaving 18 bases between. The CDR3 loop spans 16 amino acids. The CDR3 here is CASSANLASGPYEQYF. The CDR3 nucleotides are TGTGCCAGCAGCGCAAACCTCGCGAGCGGACCCTACGAGCAGTACTTC.

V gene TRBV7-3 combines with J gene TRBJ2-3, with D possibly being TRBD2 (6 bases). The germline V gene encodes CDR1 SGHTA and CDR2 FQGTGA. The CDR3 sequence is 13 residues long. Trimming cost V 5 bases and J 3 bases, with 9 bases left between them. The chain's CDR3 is CASSRGTTDTQYF. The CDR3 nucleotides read TGTGCCAGCAGCCGTGGGACTACAGATACGCAGTATTTT.